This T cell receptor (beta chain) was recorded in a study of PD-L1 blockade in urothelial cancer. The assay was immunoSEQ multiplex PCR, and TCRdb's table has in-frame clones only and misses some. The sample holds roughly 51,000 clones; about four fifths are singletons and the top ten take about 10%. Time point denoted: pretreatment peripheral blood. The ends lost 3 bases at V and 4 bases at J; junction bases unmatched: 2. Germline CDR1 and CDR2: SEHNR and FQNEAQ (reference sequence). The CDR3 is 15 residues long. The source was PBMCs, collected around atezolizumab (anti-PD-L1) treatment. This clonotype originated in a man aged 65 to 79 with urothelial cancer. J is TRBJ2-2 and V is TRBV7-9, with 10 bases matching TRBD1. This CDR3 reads CASSFDRGRTGELFF. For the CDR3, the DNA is TGTGCCAGCAGCTTCGACAGGGGGCGCACCGGGGAGCTGTTTTTT.